This TCR beta chain was recovered during a study of blood T cell repertoires in COVID-19. This clone was seen a few times. CDR1 and CDR2 from the germline V gene are MGHRA and YSYEKL. The CDR3 has 16 residues. Trimming removed 2 bases from V and 7 bases from J, with 17 bases in between. Libraries were prepared by immunoSEQ multiplex PCR; TCRdb keeps only in-frame clonotypes and omits some of them. The table has 100,000 to 110,000 clones, about 82% seen once. This rearrangement joins TRBV4-1 to TRBJ1-4, with D maybe TRBD1 (6 bases). The sequence derives from a man aged 45-65 years with active or convalescent COVID-19. The specimen sequenced was peripheral blood. The chain's CDR3 is CASSQTRAGVGEKLFF. CDR3 nucleotides: TGCGCCAGCAGCCAAACTCGGGCAGGGGTGGGTGAAAAACTGTTTTTT.